A single sample is the source of the 15 T cell receptor beta chains below, sequenced in a study of shared clonotypes between healthy human individuals. Naive-designated CD8 cells lacked CD45RO, were positively enriched for CCR7, and omitted terminally differentiated effector memory CD45RA+ cells. Profiling relied on immunoSEQ multiplex PCR, and the TCRdb table lists in-frame clones only, not all of them. Of around 700,000 clones in the sample, under 95% were seen once. Material for sequencing was naive CD8+ T cells sorted from blood. All receptors come from a man aged 30 to 45 in good health.

The rearrangement joins TRBV5-4 to TRBJ2-3; 14 bases map to TRBD2. Germline lookup yields CDR1 SGHNT and CDR2 YYREEE (reference sequence). This CDR3 comprises 17 residues. The trim removed 0 bases at V and 6 bases at J, leaving 6 bases unmatched. CDR3 sequence (DNA): TGTGCCAGCAGCTTGGGGGGGACTAGCGGGAGATGGGATACGCAGTATTTT. Its translation is CASSLGGTSGRWDTQYF.

The V and J genes are TRBV7-2 and TRBJ2-3, with 8 bases identical to TRBD1. CDR3 length: 18 amino acids. The J segment lost 3 bases and the V segment lost 4 bases, leaving 15 bases of the junction unmatched. In germline, CDR1 is SGHTA, CDR2 FQGNSA. This CDR3 reads CASSSRTTGVVRTDTQYF. In nucleotides, the CDR3 is TGTGCCAGCAGCTCGAGAACGACAGGGGTGGTACGAACAGATACGCAGTATTTT.

The chain carries TRBV4-2 and TRBJ2-5, with 9 positions matching TRBD1. The CDR3 has 17 amino acids. Germline lookup yields CDR1 LGHNA and CDR2 YNFKEQ. Trimming removed 0 bases from V and 2 bases from J; junction bases left unmatched: 7. The chain's CDR3 is CASSQDPGQGQQETQYF. As DNA, the CDR3 is TGTGCCAGCAGCCAAGACCCGGGACAGGGTCAACAAGAGACCCAGTACTTC.

This rearrangement joins TRBV29-1 to TRBJ2-5; the match to TRBD1 covers 7 bases. In germline, CDR1 is SQVTM, CDR2 ANQGSEA. The CDR3 runs to 14 residues. V was clipped by 0 bases and J by 3 bases; unmatched bases: 4. Written as DNA, the CDR3 is TGCAGCGTTGAAGATCCCGACAGGGAAGAGACCCAGTACTTC. Translating it yields CSVEDPDREETQYF.

The J gene is TRBJ1-1, the V gene TRBV9, with no clear D. Germline V CDR1 and CDR2: SGDLS, YYNGEE. Deletions cut 3 bases from V and 3 bases from J, with 15 bases between. The CDR3 is made up of 15 amino acids. CDR3 nucleotide sequence: TGTGCCAGCAGCGGAGACCGGGGTGGGTACACTGAAGCTTTCTTT. This codes for CASSGDRGGYTEAFF.

The V gene is TRBV10-3, the J gene TRBJ2-7; TRBD2 matches at 12 bases. The CDR3 is made up of 15 amino acids. Per the germline V gene, CDR1 is ENHRY and CDR2 is SYGVKD. Trimming at V came to 3 bases and at J to 7 bases, leaving 7 bases not matched to a gene. The CDR3 DNA reads TGTGCCATCAGTGACTTGACTAGCGGGAGAGATGAGCAGTACTTC. Translation: CAISDLTSGRDEQYF.

A single count supports this clone. V gene TRBV5-4 combines with J gene TRBJ1-2; 8 bases line up with TRBD1. Germline trimming cut 0 bases from V and 6 bases from J; bases unmatched to any gene: 7. The germline CDR1 and CDR2 sequences are SGHNT and YYREEE (reference sequence). CDR3 size: 15 residues. CDR3 residues: CASSLAWDRNNGYTF. In nucleotides, the CDR3 is TGTGCCAGCAGCTTGGCCTGGGACAGGAATAATGGCTACACCTTC.

In this sample, this clone turned up once. The chain carries TRBV5-1 and TRBJ2-7; D gene unclear. This CDR3 spans 15 amino acids. V lost 0 bases, J lost 2 bases, and 12 bases lay in between. Germline V CDR1 and CDR2: SGHRS, YFSETQ. As DNA, the CDR3 is TGCGCCAGCAGCTTGGAGACGAGTCCCCCCTACGAGCAGTACTTC. Translating it yields CASSLETSPPYEQYF.

This sequence joins TRBV28 and TRBJ2-7; D not certain. The ends were cut back, 2 bases at V and 6 bases at J, with 8 bases in the middle. This CDR3 is built from 12 residues. CDR1 MDHEN and CDR2 SYDVKM come from the germline V gene. The CDR3 region has the DNA TGTGCCAGCAGTTTAGTACAGTTCGAGCAGTACTTC. Protein: CASSLVQFEQYF.

The V call is TRBV6-6, the J call TRBJ1-2; D unresolved. The CDR3 totals 16 residues. Per the germline V gene, CDR1 is MNHNY and CDR2 is SVGAGI (reference sequence). The V end was cut by 3 bases, the J end by 0 bases, with 14 bases between. CDR3 nucleotide sequence: TGTGCCAGCAGTTATGAGTGGTCGCCCGCTAACTATGGCTACACCTTC. Translating it yields CASSYEWSPANYGYTF.

The chain is built from TRBV6-6 and TRBJ2-3; 9 bases match TRBD2. The CDR3 length is 15 residues. Germline V gene sequence: CDR1 MNHNY, CDR2 SVGAGI (reference sequence). The J segment lost 4 bases and the V segment lost 6 bases, leaving 8 bases of the junction unmatched. The CDR3 loop is CASSQGGLAADTQYF. In DNA form, the CDR3 reads TGTGCCAGCAGCCAAGGGGGACTAGCAGCAGATACGCAGTATTTT.

A remark on this clone: The identical CDR3 is also encoded by other nucleotide sequences in the sample. The genes are TRBV5-4 and TRBJ2-7; 8 bases agree with TRBD2. With V trimmed by 0 bases and J by 4 bases, 3 bases remained unmatched. CDR1 is SGHNT and CDR2 is YYREEE in the germline V gene (reference sequence). The CDR3 runs to 14 residues. The CDR3 loop is CASSLAGGPYEQYF. CDR3 DNA sequence: TGTGCCAGCAGCTTGGCGGGAGGGCCGTACGAGCAGTACTTC.

The chain links TRBV5-1 to TRBJ2-1; TRBD2 matches 8 bases. The V and J ends lost 6 bases and 2 bases, in that order; junction bases with no gene match: 7. The CDR3 totals 15 residues. Per the germline V gene, CDR1 is SGHRS and CDR2 is YFSETQ. The CDR3 here is CASNRAGGAYNEQFF. CDR3 in DNA: TGCGCCAGCAATCGGGCCGGGGGGGCCTACAATGAGCAGTTCTTC.

This chain joins TRBV5-1 and TRBJ2-6; tentatively, D is TRBD1 (6 bases). Germline CDR1 is SGHRS and CDR2 is YFSETQ. The CDR3 contains 18 residues. With 4 bases removed from V and 0 bases from J, the gap between germline ends came to 17 bases. This CDR3 reads CASSTVNRASSGANVLTF. In DNA form, the CDR3 reads TGCGCCAGCAGCACGGTAAACAGGGCCAGCTCTGGGGCCAACGTCCTGACTTTC.

This clone was found once. This chain joins TRBV6-1 and TRBJ2-6, with D possibly matching TRBD1 (6 bases). The V gene lost 3 bases and the J gene lost 0 bases, with 12 bases spanning the gap. This CDR3 is built from 17 residues. Germline V gene data show CDR1 as MNHNS and CDR2 as SASEGT. CDR3 amino acids: CASSEDSWSSGANVLTF. CDR3 DNA sequence: TGTGCCAGCAGTGAGGACAGTTGGAGCTCTGGGGCCAACGTCCTGACTTTC.